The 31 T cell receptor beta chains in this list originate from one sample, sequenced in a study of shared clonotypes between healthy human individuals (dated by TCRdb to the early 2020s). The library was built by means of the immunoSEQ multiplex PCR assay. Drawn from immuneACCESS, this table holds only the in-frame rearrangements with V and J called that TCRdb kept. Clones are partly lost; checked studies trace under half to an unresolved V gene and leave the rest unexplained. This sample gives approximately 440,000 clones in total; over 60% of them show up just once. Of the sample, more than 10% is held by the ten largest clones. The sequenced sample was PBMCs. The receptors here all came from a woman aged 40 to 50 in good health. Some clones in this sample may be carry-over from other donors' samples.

The CDR3 DNA reads as TGTGCCAGCAGCTTAGCGGGAGGGGTCTACAATGAGCAGTTCTTC. Encoded protein: CASSLAGGVYNEQFF. This chain links TRBV11-3 with TRBJ2-1, with 8 bases that match TRBD2. The J segment lost 3 bases and the V segment lost 1 base, leaving 2 bases of the junction unmatched. Germline V gives CDR1 SGHNT, CDR2 YENEEA. This CDR3 has 15 amino acids.

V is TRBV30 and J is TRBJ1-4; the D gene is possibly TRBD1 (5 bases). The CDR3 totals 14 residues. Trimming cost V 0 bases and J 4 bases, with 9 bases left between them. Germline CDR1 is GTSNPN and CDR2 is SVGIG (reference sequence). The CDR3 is CAWSVGGDNEKLFF. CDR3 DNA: TGTGCCTGGAGTGTTGGAGGGGATAATGAAAAACTGTTTTTT. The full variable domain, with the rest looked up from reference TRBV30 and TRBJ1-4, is SQTIHQWPATLVQPVGSPLSLECTVEGTSNPNLYWYRQAAGRGLQLLFYSVGIGQISSEVPQNLSASRPQDRQFILSSKKLLLSDSGFYLCAWSVGGDNEKLFFGSGTQLSVL.

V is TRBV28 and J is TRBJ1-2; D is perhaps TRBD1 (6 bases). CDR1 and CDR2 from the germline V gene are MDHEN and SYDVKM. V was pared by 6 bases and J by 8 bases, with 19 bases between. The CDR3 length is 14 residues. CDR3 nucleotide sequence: TGTGCCAGCAGAATTTTATCTGGGGGCTGGGGCTACACCTTC. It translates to CASRILSGGWGYTF.

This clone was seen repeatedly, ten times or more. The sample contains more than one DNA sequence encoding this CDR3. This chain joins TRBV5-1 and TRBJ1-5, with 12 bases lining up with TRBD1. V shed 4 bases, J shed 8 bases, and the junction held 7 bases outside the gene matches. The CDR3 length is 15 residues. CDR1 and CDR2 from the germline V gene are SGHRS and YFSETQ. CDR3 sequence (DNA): TGCGCCAGCAGCCAGGGACAGGGGGCCGGGGAGCCCCAGCATTTT. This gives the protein CASSQGQGAGEPQHF.

DNA for the CDR3: TGTGCCAGCAGCACCAGGGCAGGGGGTGAAAAACTGTTTTTT. As protein: CASSTRAGGEKLFF. V gene TRBV28 combines with J gene TRBJ1-4; 7 bases map to TRBD1. Germline values: CDR1 MDHEN, CDR2 SYDVKM. V shed 6 bases, J shed 7 bases, and the junction held 8 bases outside the gene matches. The CDR3 is 14 residues long.

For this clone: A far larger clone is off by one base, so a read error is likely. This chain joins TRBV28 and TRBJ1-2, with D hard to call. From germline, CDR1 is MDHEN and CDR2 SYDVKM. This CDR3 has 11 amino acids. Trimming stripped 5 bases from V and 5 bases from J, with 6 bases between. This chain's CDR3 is CASSTGYGYTF. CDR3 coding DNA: TGTGCCAGCAGTACGGGTTATGGCTACACCTTC.

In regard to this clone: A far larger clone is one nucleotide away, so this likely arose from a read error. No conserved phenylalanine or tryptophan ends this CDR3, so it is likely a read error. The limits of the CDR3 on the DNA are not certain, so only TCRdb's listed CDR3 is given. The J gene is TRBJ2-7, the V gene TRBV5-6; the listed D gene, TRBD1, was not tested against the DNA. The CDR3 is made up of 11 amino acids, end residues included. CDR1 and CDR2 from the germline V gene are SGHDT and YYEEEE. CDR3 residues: CASSLSGQAAL.

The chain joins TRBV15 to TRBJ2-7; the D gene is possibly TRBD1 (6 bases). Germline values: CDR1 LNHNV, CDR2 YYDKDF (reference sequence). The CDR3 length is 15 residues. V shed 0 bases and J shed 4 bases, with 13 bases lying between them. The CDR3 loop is CATSRDRGGSYEQYF. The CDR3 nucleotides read TGTGCCACCAGCAGAGATCGAGGGGGTAGTTACGAGCAGTACTTC.

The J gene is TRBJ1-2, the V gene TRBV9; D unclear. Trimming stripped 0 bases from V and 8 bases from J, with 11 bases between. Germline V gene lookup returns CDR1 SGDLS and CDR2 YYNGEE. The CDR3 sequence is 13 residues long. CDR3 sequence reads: CASSVVSVGGYTF. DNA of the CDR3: TGTGCCAGCAGCGTAGTCAGCGTTGGGGGCTACACCTTC.

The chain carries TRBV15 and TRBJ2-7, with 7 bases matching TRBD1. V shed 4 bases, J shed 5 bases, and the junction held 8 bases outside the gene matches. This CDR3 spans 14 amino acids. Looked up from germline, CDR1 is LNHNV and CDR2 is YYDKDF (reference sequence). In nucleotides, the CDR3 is TGTGCCACCAGCACACGGGACAGATGGGACGAGCAGTACTTC. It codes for CATSTRDRWDEQYF.

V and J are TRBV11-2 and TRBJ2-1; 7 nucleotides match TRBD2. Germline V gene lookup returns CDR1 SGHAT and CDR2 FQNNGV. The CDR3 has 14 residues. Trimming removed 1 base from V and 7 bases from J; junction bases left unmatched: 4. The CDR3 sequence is CASSLGGSSNEQFF. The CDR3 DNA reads TGTGCCAGCAGCTTAGGCGGGAGTAGTAATGAGCAGTTCTTC.

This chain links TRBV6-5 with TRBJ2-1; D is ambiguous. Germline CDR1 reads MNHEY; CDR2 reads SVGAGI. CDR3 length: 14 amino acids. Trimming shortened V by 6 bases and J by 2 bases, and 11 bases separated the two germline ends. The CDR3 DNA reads TGTGCCAGCAGCCCGGACGGCGCCTACAATGAGCAGTTCTTC. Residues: CASSPDGAYNEQFF.

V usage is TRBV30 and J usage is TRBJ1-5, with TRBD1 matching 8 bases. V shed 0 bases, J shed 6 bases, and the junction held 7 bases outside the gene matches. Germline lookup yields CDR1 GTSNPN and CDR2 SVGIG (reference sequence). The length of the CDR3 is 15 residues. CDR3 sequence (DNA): TGTGCCTGGAGTGTTCGTCTGGACAGGGCTCAGCCCCAGCATTTT. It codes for CAWSVRLDRAQPQHF. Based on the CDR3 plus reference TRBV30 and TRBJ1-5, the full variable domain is SQTIHQWPATLVQPVGSPLSLECTVEGTSNPNLYWYRQAAGRGLQLLFYSVGIGQISSEVPQNLSASRPQDRQFILSSKKLLLSDSGFYLCAWSVRLDRAQPQHFGDGTRLSIL.

CDR3 sequence (DNA): TGTGCCAGCAGCCAAGAGGGAAACTATAACACCGGGGAGCTGTTTTTT. Its protein is CASSQEGNYNTGELFF. The chain recombines TRBV4-2 with TRBJ2-2; no clear D. The CDR3 runs 16 residues. V was cut by 0 bases and J by 2 bases, with 10 bases left in between. Germline CDR1 is LGHNA and CDR2 is YNFKEQ.

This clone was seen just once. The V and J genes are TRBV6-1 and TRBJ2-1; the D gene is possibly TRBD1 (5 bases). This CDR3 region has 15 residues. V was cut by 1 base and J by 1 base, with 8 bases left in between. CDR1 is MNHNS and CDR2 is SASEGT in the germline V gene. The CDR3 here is CASSEVGHSYNEQFF. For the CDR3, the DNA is TGTGCCAGCAGTGAAGTCGGACATTCCTACAATGAGCAGTTCTTC.

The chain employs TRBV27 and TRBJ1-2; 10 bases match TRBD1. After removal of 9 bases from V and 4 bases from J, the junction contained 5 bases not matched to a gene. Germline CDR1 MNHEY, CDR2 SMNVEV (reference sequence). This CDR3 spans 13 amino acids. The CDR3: CASHGQGGYGYTF. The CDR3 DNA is TGTGCCAGTCACGGACAGGGGGGCTATGGCTACACCTTC.

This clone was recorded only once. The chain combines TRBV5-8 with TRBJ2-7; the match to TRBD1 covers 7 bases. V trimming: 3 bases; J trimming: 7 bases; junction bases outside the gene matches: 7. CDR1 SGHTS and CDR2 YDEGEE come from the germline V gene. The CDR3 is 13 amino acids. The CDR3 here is CASSSYRGSEQYF. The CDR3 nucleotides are TGTGCCAGCAGCTCCTACAGGGGTTCGGAGCAGTACTTC.

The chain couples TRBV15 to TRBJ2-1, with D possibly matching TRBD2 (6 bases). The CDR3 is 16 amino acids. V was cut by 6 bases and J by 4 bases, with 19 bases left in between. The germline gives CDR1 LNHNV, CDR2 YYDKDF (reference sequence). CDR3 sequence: CATRRGASEFYNEQFF. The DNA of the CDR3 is TGTGCCACCAGGCGAGGGGCTAGCGAGTTTTACAATGAGCAGTTCTTC.

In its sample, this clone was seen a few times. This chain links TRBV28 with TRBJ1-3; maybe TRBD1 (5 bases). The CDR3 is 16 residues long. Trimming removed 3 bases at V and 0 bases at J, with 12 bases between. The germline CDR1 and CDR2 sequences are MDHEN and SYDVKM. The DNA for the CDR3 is TGTGCCAGCAGTTTCTCCCTTGGGGGCTCTGGAAACACCATATATTTT. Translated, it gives CASSFSLGGSGNTIYF.

The DNA of the CDR3 is TGTGCCAGCAGTGGGGACAGGGTCTCGGGCAATCAGCCCCAGCATTTT. This codes for CASSGDRVSGNQPQHF. The V gene is TRBV27, the J gene TRBJ1-5; 9 bases fit TRBD1. The CDR3 sequence is 16 residues long. Germline values: CDR1 MNHEY, CDR2 SMNVEV (reference sequence). V lost 5 bases and J lost 2; bases outside the gene matches: 7.

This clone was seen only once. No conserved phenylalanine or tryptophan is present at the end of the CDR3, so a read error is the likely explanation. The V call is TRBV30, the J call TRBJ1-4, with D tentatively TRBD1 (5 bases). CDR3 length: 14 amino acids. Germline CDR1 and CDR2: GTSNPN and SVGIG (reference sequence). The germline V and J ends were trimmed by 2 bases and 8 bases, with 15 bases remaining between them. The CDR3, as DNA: TGTGCCTGGAGTATCCAGGGATCAGACGAAAAACTGTTTCTT. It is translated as CAWSIQGSDEKLFL.

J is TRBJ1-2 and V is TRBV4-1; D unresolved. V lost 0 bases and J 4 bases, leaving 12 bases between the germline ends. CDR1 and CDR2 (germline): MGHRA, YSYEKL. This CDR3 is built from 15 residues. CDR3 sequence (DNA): TGCGCCAGCAGCCAAGAAATGGGCGCCGGCTATGGCTACACCTTC. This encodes CASSQEMGAGYGYTF.

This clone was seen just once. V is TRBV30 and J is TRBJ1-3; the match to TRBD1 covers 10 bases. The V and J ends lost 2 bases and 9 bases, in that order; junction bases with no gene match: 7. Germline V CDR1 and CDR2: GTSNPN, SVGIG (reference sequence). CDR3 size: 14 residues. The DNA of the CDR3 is TGTGCCTGGAGTACTGACAGGGGGCTTGGCACCATATATTTT. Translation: CAWSTDRGLGTIYF.

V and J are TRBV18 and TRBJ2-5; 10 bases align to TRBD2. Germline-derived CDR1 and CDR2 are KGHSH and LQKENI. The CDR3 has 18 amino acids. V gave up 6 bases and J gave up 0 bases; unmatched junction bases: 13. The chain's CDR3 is CASSQGLAGVRDQETQYF. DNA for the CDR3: TGTGCCAGCTCCCAGGGGCTAGCGGGAGTTCGTGACCAAGAGACCCAGTACTTC.

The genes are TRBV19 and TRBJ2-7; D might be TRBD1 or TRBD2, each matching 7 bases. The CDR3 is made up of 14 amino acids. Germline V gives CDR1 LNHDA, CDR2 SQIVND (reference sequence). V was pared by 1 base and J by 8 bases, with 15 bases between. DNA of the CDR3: TGTGCCAGTAGTATAGGGCACCAGGGGGGGCAGCAGTACTTC. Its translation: CASSIGHQGGQQYF.

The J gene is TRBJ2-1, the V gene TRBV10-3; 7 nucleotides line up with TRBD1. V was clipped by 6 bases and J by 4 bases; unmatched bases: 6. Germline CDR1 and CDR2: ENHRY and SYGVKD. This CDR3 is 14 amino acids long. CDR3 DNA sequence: TGTGCCATCAGCCCTTTGACAGGGTACAATGAGCAGTTCTTC. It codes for CAISPLTGYNEQFF.

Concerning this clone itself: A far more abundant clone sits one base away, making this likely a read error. The CDR3 region is CASSHKTGGGTEDFF. CDR3 coding DNA: TGCGCCAGCAGCCACAAGACAGGGGGAGGCACTGAAGATTTCTTT. The rearrangement links TRBV5-1 to TRBJ1-1; 9 nucleotides agree with TRBD1. Germline lookup yields CDR1 SGHRS and CDR2 YFSETQ. The CDR3 sequence is 15 residues long. The whole variable domain, filled in from reference TRBV5-1 and TRBJ1-1, reads KAGVTQTPRYLIKTRGQQVTLSCSPISGHRSVSWYQQTPGQGLQFLFEYFSETQRNKGNFPGRFSGRQFSNSRSEMNVSTLELGDSALYLCASSHKTGGGTEDFFGQGTRLTVV.

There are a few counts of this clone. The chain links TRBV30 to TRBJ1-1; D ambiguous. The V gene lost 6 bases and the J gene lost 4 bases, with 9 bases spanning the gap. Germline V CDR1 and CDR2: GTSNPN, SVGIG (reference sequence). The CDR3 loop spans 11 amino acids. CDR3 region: CACLSTTEAFF. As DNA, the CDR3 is TGTGCCTGTCTCTCCACCACTGAAGCTTTCTTT.

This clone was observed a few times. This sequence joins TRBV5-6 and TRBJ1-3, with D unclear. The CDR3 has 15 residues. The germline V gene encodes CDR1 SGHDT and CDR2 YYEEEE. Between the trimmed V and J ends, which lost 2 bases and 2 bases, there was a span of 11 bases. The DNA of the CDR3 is TGTGCCAGCAGCTTAGGGCAGACAACTGGAAACACCATATATTTT. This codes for CASSLGQTTGNTIYF.

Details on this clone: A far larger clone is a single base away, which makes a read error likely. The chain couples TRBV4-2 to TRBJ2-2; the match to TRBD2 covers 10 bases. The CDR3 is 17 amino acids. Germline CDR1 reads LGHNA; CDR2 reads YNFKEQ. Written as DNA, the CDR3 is TGTGCCAGCAGCCAAGAAGGACCAGCGGGAGGGCCCGGGGGGCTGTTTTTT. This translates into CASSQEGPAGGPGGLFF.

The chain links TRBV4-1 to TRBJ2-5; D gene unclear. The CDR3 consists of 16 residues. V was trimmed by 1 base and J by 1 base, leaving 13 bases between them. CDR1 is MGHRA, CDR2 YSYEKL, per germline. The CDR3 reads CASSQAPRPFQETQYF. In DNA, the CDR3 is TGCGCCAGCAGCCAAGCCCCCAGGCCGTTCCAAGAGACCCAGTACTTC.